This passage covers 19 T cell receptor beta chains from one sample sequenced in a study of CD8+ T cells in alopecia areata. Peripheral blood samples and lesional scalp punch biopsies were obtained from alopecia areata patients. cDNA reverse transcribed from extracted RNA served as the sequencing template. The assay was immunoSEQ multiplex PCR, and TCRdb's table has in-frame clones only and misses some. Seen here are some 5,000 clones, 60% to 70% observed once, and the top ten hold roughly 10%. The sequencing used skin, collected at week 0. The receptors originated from a human donor with alopecia areata.

This clone appeared a few times. This chain links TRBV10-2 with TRBJ2-2, with no clear D. The CDR3 contains 12 residues. The V and J ends lost 3 bases and 9 bases respectively, with 8 bases between them. Germline V gives CDR1 WSHSY, CDR2 SAAADI. The CDR3 DNA sequence: TGCGCCAGCAGTGATCACCCAAGGGAGCTGTTTTTT. It encodes CASSDHPRELFF.

The chain has TRBV11-2 and TRBJ2-7; possibly TRBD1 or TRBD2 for D (5 bases each). The germline V gene encodes CDR1 SGHAT and CDR2 FQNNGV. The V end was cut by 5 bases, the J end by 4 bases, with 18 bases between. The CDR3 has 15 residues. CDR3 in amino acids: CASSRDQNGIYEQYF. Here the CDR3 DNA reads TGTGCCAGCAGCCGGGACCAGAACGGTATATACGAGCAGTACTTC.

This clone was found once. This chain joins TRBV30 and TRBJ2-7; TRBD2 agrees at 7 bases. Losses at the gene ends were 3 bases for V and 1 base for J; bases not matched to a gene: 9. Per the germline V gene, CDR1 is GTSNPN and CDR2 is SVGIG (reference sequence). The CDR3 covers 15 residues. The CDR3 nucleotides are TGTGCCTGGAGCGCCCCCATAGCGGGTTCCTACGAGCAGTACTTC. Translating it yields CAWSAPIAGSYEQYF.

The rearrangement joins TRBV4-1 to TRBJ2-7, with TRBD1 as a possible D gene (5 bases). V was clipped by 0 bases and J by 6 bases, with 12 bases between them. Germline V gene data show CDR1 as MGHRA and CDR2 as YSYEKL. The CDR3 consists of 14 residues. The CDR3 here is CASSQDQGFGEQYF. DNA for the CDR3: TGCGCCAGCAGCCAAGATCAGGGATTCGGCGAGCAGTACTTC.

The chain recombines TRBV18 with TRBJ1-1; the match to TRBD1 covers 8 bases. The CDR3 has 15 residues. Trimming at V came to 3 bases and at J to 9 bases, leaving 12 bases not matched to a gene. CDR1 and CDR2 from the germline V gene are KGHSH and LQKENI. The CDR3 sequence is CASSPDLDRAGQAFF. DNA of the CDR3: TGTGCCAGCTCACCCGACCTGGACAGGGCCGGGCAAGCTTTCTTT.

CDR3 residues: CASRDPVVGGPLHF. As DNA, the CDR3 is TGTGCCAGCAGGGACCCGGTAGTCGGAGGACCCCTCCACTTT. The genes are TRBV2 and TRBJ1-6; D gene uncertain. The CDR3 is 14 residues long. Germline V lookup: CDR1 SNHLY, CDR2 FYNNEI. Trimming removed 6 bases at V and 12 bases at J, with 18 bases between.

J is TRBJ2-7 and V is TRBV29-1; the match to TRBD1 covers 11 bases. The V segment lost 6 bases and the J segment 4 bases; nucleotides outside the gene matches: 5. Germline V gene sequence: CDR1 SQVTM, CDR2 ANQGSEA. This CDR3 has 13 residues. DNA for the CDR3: TGCAGCGTGGGACAGGGGGAGAATTACGAGCAGTACTTC. Translation: CSVGQGENYEQYF.

The chain has TRBV7-6 and TRBJ2-3; D is undetermined. V was pared by 4 bases and J by 8 bases, with 19 bases between. The V gene's germline CDR1 is SGHVS and CDR2 FNYEAQ. CDR3 length: 15 amino acids. The CDR3 DNA sequence: TGTGCCAGCAGCTACGCTAAATCCCTAGTCGGTACGCAGTATTTT. Its translation: CASSYAKSLVGTQYF. The full variable domain, completed using reference TRBV7-6 and TRBJ2-3, is GAGVSQSPRYKVTKRGQDVALRCDPISGHVSLYWYRQALGQGPEFLTYFNYEAQQDKSGLPNDRFSAERPEGSISTLTIQRTEQRDSAMYRCASSYAKSLVGTQYFGPGTRLTVL.

This clone appeared a few times. V is TRBV20-1 and J is TRBJ2-3; D unresolved. Trimming cost V 7 bases and J 0 bases, with 5 bases left between them. This CDR3 has 11 amino acids. CDR1 and CDR2 from the germline V gene are DFQATT and SNEGSKA (reference sequence). The CDR3 nucleotides are TGCAGTGTCAGTAGCACAGATACGCAGTATTTT. Translated, it gives CSVSSTDTQYF.

The CDR3 nucleotides read TGTGCCAGCAGTGCGACGTTGACCGGGCAGCCCCAGCATTTT. Translation gives CASSATLTGQPQHF. The V and J genes are TRBV6-5 and TRBJ1-5; D is unresolved. The CDR3 totals 14 residues. CDR1 MNHEY and CDR2 SVGAGI come from the germline V gene. The V and J ends lost 5 bases and 7 bases respectively, with 15 bases between them.

This clone appeared a few times. The chain employs TRBV4-2 and TRBJ1-5; tentative D call: TRBD1 (5 bases). The CDR3 runs to 16 residues. The germline CDR1 and CDR2 sequences are LGHNA and YNFKEQ. The V end lost 0 bases, the J end lost 3 bases, and 12 bases lay between the germline ends. This CDR3 reads CASSQEVGGINQPQHF. The CDR3 nucleotides read TGTGCCAGCAGCCAAGAGGTGGGGGGGATCAATCAGCCCCAGCATTTT.

This rearrangement joins TRBV14 to TRBJ1-1; D unclear. Germline-derived CDR1 and CDR2 are SGHDN and FVKESK. The V and J ends lost 0 bases and 0 bases respectively, with 17 bases between them. The CDR3 is made up of 18 amino acids. CDR3 coding DNA: TGTGCCAGCAGCCAAGAGGTGAGGCGGCTCGGGGTGAACACTGAAGCTTTCTTT. It specifies CASSQEVRRLGVNTEAFF. The full variable domain, completed using reference TRBV14 and TRBJ1-1, is EAGVTQFPSHSVIEKGQTVTLRCDPISGHDNLYWYRRVMGKEIKFLLHFVKESKQDESGMPNNRFLAERTGGTYSTLKVQPAELEDSGVYFCASSQEVRRLGVNTEAFFGQGTRLTVV.

CDR3 coding DNA: TGTGCCACCAGCAGAGATAGTGTGGGCGCCGATGGCTACACCTTC. This translates into CATSRDSVGADGYTF. This chain links TRBV15 with TRBJ1-2; D unclear. The ends were cut back, 0 bases at V and 6 bases at J, with 14 bases in the middle. The CDR3 is made up of 15 amino acids. Germline CDR1 reads LNHNV; CDR2 reads YYDKDF (reference sequence).

The CDR3 region has the DNA TGTGCCAGCAGCCAACGGACAGGGAGGGCCTACGAGCAGTACTTC. Amino acid sequence: CASSQRTGRAYEQYF. The J gene is TRBJ2-7, the V gene TRBV7-2, with a tentative D call TRBD1 (8 bases). Germline V gives CDR1 SGHTA, CDR2 FQGNSA. CDR3 length: 15 amino acids. V was trimmed by 5 bases and J by 2 bases, leaving 16 bases between them.

This clone occurred once. This chain links TRBV30 with TRBJ1-6; the D is unclear. CDR1 is GTSNPN, CDR2 SVGIG, per germline (reference sequence). This CDR3 has 12 residues. V was shortened by 3 bases and J by 5 bases, with 5 bases between the two germline ends. CDR3 sequence reads: CAWRRDNSPLHF. The DNA for the CDR3 is TGTGCCTGGAGGCGGGATAATTCACCCCTCCACTTT.

The chain joins TRBV5-4 to TRBJ1-2; maybe TRBD1 (6 bases). In germline, CDR1 is SGHNT, CDR2 YYREEE (reference sequence). Trimming left V 6 bases short and J 4 bases short, with 13 bases between. This CDR3 is 13 amino acids long. The CDR3 DNA sequence: TGTGCCAGCAATAAAGGGGGTTCCTATGGCTACACCTTC. Translated, it gives CASNKGGSYGYTF.

This CDR3 is CASSKERGADYNEQFF. In DNA, the CDR3 is TGTGCCAGCAGCAAAGAGAGGGGAGCGGATTACAATGAGCAGTTCTTC. J is TRBJ2-1 and V is TRBV21-1. TRBV21-1 is a known pseudogene. The CDR3 loop spans 16 amino acids.

V is TRBV5-1 and J is TRBJ1-1; D gene ambiguous. Trimming removed 2 bases at V and 0 bases at J, with 8 bases between. Germline V CDR1 and CDR2: SGHRS, YFSETQ. This CDR3 region has 14 residues. CDR3 protein: CASSFVELNTEAFF. CDR3 nucleotide sequence: TGCGCCAGCAGCTTTGTGGAGTTGAACACTGAAGCTTTCTTT.

J is TRBJ2-1 and V is TRBV4-1; 13 nucleotides match TRBD2. Germline V gene sequence: CDR1 MGHRA, CDR2 YSYEKL. This CDR3 contains 15 residues. J gave up 10 bases and V 4 bases, and 7 bases lay outside the gene matches. The CDR3 nucleotides are TGCGCCAGCAGCCGATCCGGGACTAGCGGGGAGGAGCAGTTCTTC. It codes for CASSRSGTSGEEQFF.